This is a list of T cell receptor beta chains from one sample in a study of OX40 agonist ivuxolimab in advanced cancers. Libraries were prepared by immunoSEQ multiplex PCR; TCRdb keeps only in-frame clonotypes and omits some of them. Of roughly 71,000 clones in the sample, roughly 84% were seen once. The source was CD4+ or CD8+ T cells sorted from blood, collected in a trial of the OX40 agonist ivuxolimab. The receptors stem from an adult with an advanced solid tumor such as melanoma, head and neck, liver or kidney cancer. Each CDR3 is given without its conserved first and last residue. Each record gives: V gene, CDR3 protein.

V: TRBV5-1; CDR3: ASSPRGQSSYEQY
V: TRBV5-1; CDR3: ASSLDGRGGTEAF
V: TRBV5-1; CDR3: ASSKMDRDTGELF
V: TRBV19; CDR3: ASSIPWGNYGYT
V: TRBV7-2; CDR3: ASSFSGGADEQF
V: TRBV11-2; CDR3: ASSLQGLETQY
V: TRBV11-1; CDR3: ASSPTLAGGGYNEQF
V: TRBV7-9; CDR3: ASSPSFITEAF
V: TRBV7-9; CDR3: ASSSQGEKTQY
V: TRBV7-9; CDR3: ASRAGGPGTGELF